This entry lists 29 T cell receptor beta chains sequenced from one sample in a study of monozygotic twins with cystic fibrosis. Libraries were prepared by immunoSEQ multiplex PCR; TCRdb keeps only in-frame clonotypes and omits some of them. This table has tens of thousands of clones, over 75% appearing once. Sequencing used blood. These receptors all come from a girl aged 2 to 9 with cystic fibrosis.

This clone was found once. The gene calls are TRBV18 and TRBJ1-2; no definite D call. Between the trimmed V and J ends, which lost 0 bases and 2 bases, there was a span of 4 bases. In germline, CDR1 is KGHSH, CDR2 LQKENI. This CDR3 is built from 13 residues. In DNA form, the CDR3 reads TGTGCCAGCTCACCACCGGGGAACTATGGCTACACCTTC. Amino acids: CASSPPGNYGYTF.

V usage is TRBV5-1 and J usage is TRBJ2-3, with D hard to call. Germline lookup yields CDR1 SGHRS and CDR2 YFSETQ. Trimming pared 0 bases from V and 5 bases from J, leaving 19 bases between. The CDR3 spans 17 residues. Written as DNA, the CDR3 is TGCGCCAGCAGCTTGGGGGTAGATAGTATTATACTAGATACGCAGTATTTT. Translated: CASSLGVDSIILDTQYF.

The chain combines TRBV5-6 with TRBJ1-2, with 7 positions matching TRBD1. Germline V gene data show CDR1 as SGHDT and CDR2 as YYEEEE. The ends lost 4 bases at V and 7 bases at J; junction bases unmatched: 10. CDR3 size: 14 residues. The CDR3 coding sequence is TGTGCCAGCAGCATTAGGTCAGGGGGATTTGGCTACACCTTC. Its protein is CASSIRSGGFGYTF.

The gene calls are TRBV6-4 and TRBJ1-6; D gene unclear. The CDR3 sequence is 14 residues long. V lost 6 bases and J 5 bases, leaving 11 bases between the germline ends. CDR1 and CDR2 from the germline V gene are MRHNA and SNTAGT. As DNA, the CDR3 is TGTGCCAGCAGCTCATATCCGAATAATTCACCCCTCCACTTT. It specifies CASSSYPNNSPLHF.

V and J are TRBV6-5 and TRBJ2-1; 8 bases align to TRBD1. The germline CDR1 and CDR2 sequences are MNHEY and SVGAGI. V shed 0 bases and J 10 bases; nucleotides not matched to a gene: 11. The CDR3 loop spans 16 amino acids. The CDR3 region is CASSYSTGERFLEQFF. The CDR3 nucleotides are TGTGCCAGCAGTTACTCGACAGGGGAAAGATTTTTGGAGCAGTTCTTC.

The CDR3 nucleotides are TGCGCCAGCAGCCAAGATCGTTTGGGGGGGCGGGAAGATACGCAGTATTTT. Translating gives CASSQDRLGGREDTQYF. The chain links TRBV4-1 to TRBJ2-3; D is possibly TRBD2 (7 bases). The CDR3 length is 17 residues. Between the trimmed V and J ends, which lost 0 bases and 5 bases, there was a span of 18 bases. The germline gives CDR1 MGHRA, CDR2 YSYEKL.

This sequence joins TRBV5-6 and TRBJ2-7, with D unclear. Germline V gene data show CDR1 as SGHDT and CDR2 as YYEEEE. CDR3 length: 11 residues. V lost 3 bases to trimming and J lost 3 bases, with 4 bases between them. The CDR3 nucleotides are TGTGCCAGCAGCTCAGACTACGAGCAGTACTTC. Its protein product is CASSSDYEQYF.

The chain employs TRBV6-1 and TRBJ1-1; D is perhaps TRBD1 (6 bases). This CDR3 is 15 amino acids long. The germline V and J ends were trimmed by 10 bases and 0 bases, with 18 bases remaining between them. Germline loops: CDR1 MNHNS, CDR2 SASEGT. CDR3 loop: CATINAGHLNTEAFF. As DNA, the CDR3 is TGTGCCACGATTAATGCGGGACATCTGAACACTGAAGCTTTCTTT.

The V gene is TRBV9, the J gene TRBJ2-1; D is uncertain. The CDR3 contains 14 residues. The V gene lost 3 bases and the J gene lost 0 bases, with 7 bases spanning the gap. CDR1 SGDLS and CDR2 YYNGEE come from the germline V gene. The CDR3 nucleotides read TGTGCCAGCAGCGAACAGCCCTCCTACAATGAGCAGTTCTTC. Its translation is CASSEQPSYNEQFF.

The gene calls are TRBV5-1 and TRBJ1-5, with a tentative D call TRBD1 (6 bases). Trimming took 0 bases from V and 3 from J, leaving 10 bases between them. In germline, CDR1 is SGHRS, CDR2 YFSETQ. The CDR3 totals 15 residues. CDR3 amino acids: CASSLVGASNQPQHF. CDR3 nucleotide sequence: TGCGCCAGCAGCTTGGTGGGGGCTTCCAATCAGCCCCAGCATTTT.

This chain links TRBV27 with TRBJ1-6; the D gene is possibly TRBD1 (5 bases). Per the germline V gene, CDR1 is MNHEY and CDR2 is SMNVEV (reference sequence). This CDR3 region has 15 residues. The ends were cut back, 7 bases at V and 7 bases at J, with 17 bases in the middle. The CDR3 is CASTLEGPINSPLHF. CDR3 sequence (DNA): TGTGCCAGCACCTTGGAGGGGCCGATCAATTCACCCCTCCACTTT.

The chain has TRBV20-1 and TRBJ1-1, with TRBD1 matching 7 bases. The CDR3 consists of 11 residues. In germline, CDR1 is DFQATT, CDR2 SNEGSKA (reference sequence). Germline trimming cut 5 bases from V and 11 bases from J; bases unmatched to any gene: 8. CDR3 DNA sequence: TGCAGTGCTGCGGACAGGATGGAGGCTTTCTTT. As protein: CSAADRMEAFF.

The J gene is TRBJ2-3, the V gene TRBV4-2, with D perhaps TRBD1 (7 bases). Germline V gene lookup returns CDR1 LGHNA and CDR2 YNFKEQ. Trimming cost V 4 bases and J 2 bases, with 16 bases left between them. The CDR3 extends over 16 amino acids. CDR3 coding DNA: TGTGCCAGCAGCCTGGAGGGACAGTCGTCCACAGATACGCAGTATTTT. It encodes CASSLEGQSSTDTQYF.

V gene TRBV6-5 combines with J gene TRBJ2-5, with 10 positions matching TRBD2. The germline gives CDR1 MNHEY, CDR2 SVGAGI. The CDR3 has 16 residues. The V segment lost 2 bases and the J segment 2 bases; nucleotides outside the gene matches: 5. CDR3 DNA: TGTGCCAGCAGTTACGGTAGCGGGGGGTTACAAGAGACCCAGTACTTC. Encoded protein: CASSYGSGGLQETQYF.

V and J are TRBV2 and TRBJ1-1, with 8 bases matching TRBD1. The CDR3 has 16 residues. Germline CDR1 reads SNHLY; CDR2 reads FYNNEI. The ends lost 8 bases at V and 4 bases at J; junction bases unmatched: 15. CDR3 loop: CASQAHRGILGTEAFF. In nucleotides, the CDR3 is TGTGCCAGCCAGGCTCACAGGGGGATTTTGGGCACTGAAGCTTTCTTT.

The chain links TRBV5-1 to TRBJ2-7; TRBD2 matches 10 bases. V lost 0 bases and J lost 0; bases outside the gene matches: 6. The germline V gene has CDR1 SGHRS and CDR2 YFSETQ. The CDR3 runs to 17 residues. CDR3 in amino acids: CASSLGIAGGGSYEQYF. The CDR3 bases are TGCGCCAGCAGCTTGGGGATAGCGGGGGGAGGCTCCTACGAGCAGTACTTC. The full variable domain, its missing parts supplied by reference TRBV5-1 and TRBJ2-7, is KAGVTQTPRYLIKTRGQQVTLSCSPISGHRSVSWYQQTPGQGLQFLFEYFSETQRNKGNFPGRFSGRQFSNSRSEMNVSTLELGDSALYLCASSLGIAGGGSYEQYFGPGTRLTVT.

This chain connects TRBV30 to TRBJ2-2, with TRBD2 identical over 8 bases. V gave up 1 base and J gave up 2 bases; unmatched junction bases: 9. This CDR3 has 17 residues. Germline-derived CDR1 and CDR2 are GTSNPN and SVGIG (reference sequence). CDR3 loop: CAWSDPWLAGNTGELFF. The CDR3, as DNA: TGTGCCTGGAGTGACCCCTGGCTAGCGGGTAACACCGGGGAGCTGTTTTTT.

The chain links TRBV19 to TRBJ2-2, with D possibly being TRBD2 (6 bases). This CDR3 is built from 15 residues. The germline V gene encodes CDR1 LNHDA and CDR2 SQIVND (reference sequence). Between the trimmed V and J ends, which lost 9 bases and 2 bases, there was a span of 16 bases. Here the CDR3 reads CASRPGLLNTGELFF. The CDR3 DNA reads as TGTGCCAGCCGGCCGGGACTCCTAAACACCGGGGAGCTGTTTTTT.

This CDR3 reads CASNGEKLFF. CDR3 nucleotides: TGTGCCAGTAACGGTGAAAAACTGTTTTTT. The V and J genes are TRBV19 and TRBJ1-4; D ambiguous. V was trimmed by 7 bases and J by 7 bases, leaving 4 bases between them. Germline V CDR1 and CDR2: LNHDA, SQIVND (reference sequence). This CDR3 contains 10 residues.

This chain joins TRBV14 and TRBJ1-2, with TRBD1 matching 8 bases. The germline CDR1 and CDR2 sequences are SGHDN and FVKESK. This CDR3 spans 14 amino acids. With 2 bases clipped from V and 4 bases from J, the junction kept 3 bases outside the gene matches. The CDR3, as DNA: TGTGCCAGCAGCCAATCAGGGGGCGGCTATGGCTACACCTTC. Translated, it gives CASSQSGGGYGYTF.

This clone was seen once. CDR3 DNA sequence: TGCGCCAGCAGCCAAGATATACATAGCTCCTACGAGCAGTACTTC. Encoded protein: CASSQDIHSSYEQYF. V usage is TRBV4-1 and J usage is TRBJ2-7, with D hard to call. Germline loops: CDR1 MGHRA, CDR2 YSYEKL. Trimming took 0 bases from V and 0 from J, leaving 9 bases between them. This CDR3 comprises 15 residues.

The V and J genes are TRBV4-2 and TRBJ2-3; TRBD2 agrees at 11 bases. The CDR3 sequence is 17 residues long. V lost 4 bases, J lost 5 bases, and 11 bases stayed unmatched. Germline CDR1 and CDR2: LGHNA and YNFKEQ. In DNA, the CDR3 is TGTGCCAGCAGCCCTTATAGCGGGGGGGCCGGGGTAGATACGCAGTATTTT. Translating gives CASSPYSGGAGVDTQYF.

The chain carries TRBV6-6 and TRBJ1-5; no clear D. CDR1 and CDR2 (germline): MNHNY, SVGAGI (reference sequence). The CDR3 extends over 15 amino acids. V lost 5 bases and J lost 1, with 12 bases in between. In nucleotides, the CDR3 is TGTGCCAGCAGTCAAAGGCCTTTAAGCAATCAGCCCCAGCATTTT. Protein sequence: CASSQRPLSNQPQHF.

This chain uses TRBV5-1 with TRBJ2-7, with D tentatively TRBD2 (6 bases). V lost 1 base to trimming and J lost 7 bases, with 12 bases between them. The germline V gene encodes CDR1 SGHRS and CDR2 YFSETQ. The CDR3 contains 13 residues. The CDR3 DNA reads TGCGCCAGCAGCTTGCTTCTCGGAGGGGAGCAGTACTTC. Protein sequence: CASSLLLGGEQYF.

This chain uses TRBV4-2 with TRBJ2-7, with 9 positions matching TRBD1. The CDR3 totals 17 residues. Germline CDR1 reads LGHNA; CDR2 reads YNFKEQ. The junction had 14 bases not matched to a gene; V was cut back by 1 base and J by 7 bases. Written as DNA, the CDR3 is TGTGCCAGCAGCCAAGCGGCTTGGGACAGGGAGGGGAGTGAGCAGTACTTC. Protein product: CASSQAAWDREGSEQYF.

This clone appeared a single time. CDR3 in amino acids: CASSPNLGEETQYF. In nucleotides, the CDR3 is TGTGCCAGCTCACCAAACTTGGGGGAAGAGACCCAGTACTTC. The gene calls are TRBV18 and TRBJ2-5; TRBD1 or TRBD2 may be the D gene (5 bases each). V lost 2 bases, J lost 3 bases, and 10 bases lay in between. The CDR3 covers 14 residues. Germline V gene lookup returns CDR1 KGHSH and CDR2 LQKENI.

This clone came up once. The chain is built from TRBV5-1 and TRBJ1-1; no definite D call. From germline, CDR1 is SGHRS and CDR2 YFSETQ. V was trimmed by 4 bases and J by 3 bases, leaving 13 bases between them. The CDR3 has 14 amino acids. The CDR3 sequence: CASSLDFADTEAFF. DNA of the CDR3: TGCGCCAGCAGCCTGGACTTTGCGGACACTGAAGCTTTCTTT. The entire variable domain, with the rest obtained from reference TRBV5-1 and TRBJ1-1, is as follows: KAGVTQTPRYLIKTRGQQVTLSCSPISGHRSVSWYQQTPGQGLQFLFEYFSETQRNKGNFPGRFSGRQFSNSRSEMNVSTLELGDSALYLCASSLDFADTEAFFGQGTRLTVV.

The CDR3 DNA reads as TGTGCCAGCAGCCAAGAAGGGGTTGGATTCAGCAATCAGCCCCAGCATTTT. This gives the protein CASSQEGVGFSNQPQHF. The J gene is TRBJ1-5, the V gene TRBV14, with D possibly TRBD1 on 5 matching bases. CDR1 is SGHDN and CDR2 is FVKESK in the germline V gene. The CDR3 has 17 amino acids. Trimming cost V 0 bases and J 1 base, with 13 bases left between them.

This clone was counted only a few times. This chain connects TRBV6-6 to TRBJ2-7; 8 nucleotides match TRBD1. The germline V gene has CDR1 MNHNY and CDR2 SVGAGI (reference sequence). CDR3 length: 16 residues. V was pared by 4 bases and J by 5 bases, with 13 bases of the junction left unmatched. CDR3 bases: TGTGCCAGCAGTTTTCGACTTAGGACAGGGAGGCACGAGCAGTACTTC. Protein product: CASSFRLRTGRHEQYF.